Listed below are T cell receptor beta chains from one sample, sequenced in a study of CD8 T cells in ankylosing spondylitis. Via MiXCR, TCRdb re-called the 5' RACE reads, giving one row per CDR3 protein. In the table there are approximately 150,000 distinct CDR3 sequences, roughly 18% of which are singletons. The sample taken for sequencing was blood, either unsorted or a sorted T cell fraction (not recorded which). These receptors were taken from a male donor with ankylosing spondylitis. The CDR3 runs from the conserved cysteine through the conserved F or W. The order of the fields is CDR3 length, D gene, J gene, V gene, clone size, CDR3 protein, CDR3 DNA. A D gene is named only where the DNA matches it firmly. Clone size is stated in some rows and not others, as once, few, many or a class when expanded.

21 | TRBD1 | TRBJ2-7 | TRBV24-1 | few | CATSDSNLGQGNARVAYEQYF | TGTGCCACCAGTGATTCTAACCTCGGACAGGGGAACGCCAGGGTCGCCTACGAGCAGTACTTC
16 | NA | TRBJ2-1 | TRBV11-2 | NA | CASSHPTPPTVDEQFF | TGTGCCAGCAGCCACCCAACCCCCCCGACGGTGGATGAGCAGTTCTTC
13 | NA | TRBJ2-1 | TRBV29-1 | NA | CSVEVGGYNEQFF | TGCAGCGTTGAGGTAGGGGGCTACAATGAGCAGTTCTTC
15 | NA | TRBJ1-2 | TRBV6-5 | few | CASSYSARISYGYTF | TGTGCCAGCAGTTACTCGGCCAGAATATCTTATGGCTACACCTTC
16 | NA | TRBJ2-1 | TRBV7-9 | few | CASSLVGVATSNEQFF | TGTGCCAGCAGCTTAGTAGGCGTCGCGACGAGTAATGAGCAGTTCTTC
18 | NA | TRBJ2-6 | TRBV5-1 | many | CASSTDSSSFSGANVLTF | TGCGCCAGCAGCACCGACAGTTCGTCATTCTCTGGGGCCAACGTCCTGACTTTC
15 | NA | TRBJ2-7 | TRBV20-1 | NA | CSARDSLASFYEQYF | TGCAGTGCTAGAGATTCCCTAGCGAGTTTCTACGAGCAGTACTTC
14 | TRBD2 | TRBJ2-1 | TRBV15 | NA | CATSYSGTHNEQFF | TGTGCCACCAGCTATAGCGGGACACACAATGAGCAGTTCTTC
15 | NA | TRBJ2-7 | TRBV28 | few | CASTRAGKGSYEQYF | TGTGCCAGCACCCGAGCAGGGAAGGGATCCTACGAGCAGTACTTC
13 | NA | TRBJ2-1 | TRBV27 | NA | CASSLGGHNEQFF | TGTGCCAGCAGTCTCGGAGGGCACAATGAGCAGTTCTTC
13 | TRBD1 | TRBJ2-7 | TRBV9 | few | CASGKGQGYEQYF | TGTGCCAGCGGCAAGGGACAGGGTTACGAGCAGTACTTC
13 | NA | TRBJ1-1 | TRBV4-1 | NA | CASTMGGVTEAFF | TGCGCCAGCACCATGGGCGGCGTCACTGAAGCTTTCTTT
15 | NA | TRBJ1-5 | TRBV10-3 | many | CAISDPAQAAQPQHF | TGTGCCATCAGTGACCCCGCACAGGCCGCTCAGCCCCAGCATTTT
12 | NA | TRBJ1-2 | TRBV3-1 | once | CASSQDNYGYTF | TGTGCCAGCAGCCAAGATAACTATGGCTACACCTTC
14 | NA | TRBJ2-7 | TRBV4-1 | few | CASSQETAAGEQYF | TGCGCCAGCAGCCAAGAGACGGCAGCGGGCGAGCAGTACTTC
14 | NA | TRBJ2-2 | TRBV27 | NA | CASSPRQDAGELFF | TGTGCCAGCAGTCCGAGACAGGATGCCGGGGAGCTGTTTTTT
15 | NA | TRBJ1-5 | TRBV7-9 | many | CASSLVGLSNQPQHF | TGTGCCAGCAGCTTAGTCGGGCTGTCCAATCAGCCCCAGCATTTT
11 | NA | TRBJ1-2 | TRBV28 | NA | CASSEGHGYTF | TGTGCCAGCAGTGAGGGGCATGGCTACACCTTC
13 | NA | TRBJ2-7 | TRBV28 | few | CASKILAAYEQYF | TGTGCCAGCAAGATACTTGCTGCCTACGAGCAGTACTTC
13 | NA | TRBJ2-7 | TRBV4-1 | NA | CASSQSTGYRQYF | TGCGCCAGCAGCCAATCGACGGGCTATCGGCAGTACTTC
12 | NA | TRBJ2-7 | TRBV29-1 | few | CSVEGGENEQYF | TGCAGCGTTGAAGGGGGAGAGAACGAGCAGTACTTC
16 | TRBD1 | TRBJ1-3 | TRBV7-9 | NA | CASSSRDRVFGNTIYF | TGTGCCAGCAGCTCCCGGGACAGGGTTTTTGGAAACACCATATATTTT
14 | NA | TRBJ2-7 | TRBV27 | NA | CASRPEGRPYEQYF | TGTGCCAGCCGCCCGGAGGGCAGGCCCTACGAGCAGTACTTC
14 | TRBD2 | TRBJ2-5 | TRBV7-9 | few | CASSFSGSGETQYF | TGTGCCAGCAGCTTTAGCGGGAGTGGAGAGACCCAGTACTTC
15 | TRBD2 | TRBJ2-7 | TRBV20-1 | few | CSARDRSGDSYEQYF | TGCAGTGCTAGAGATCGAAGCGGGGATTCCTACGAGCAGTACTTC
16 | TRBD1 | TRBJ1-4 | TRBV27 | few | CASSMRGTGVNEKLFF | TGTGCCAGCAGCATGCGGGGGACAGGTGTAAATGAAAAACTGTTTTTT
15 | TRBD2 | TRBJ2-1 | TRBV7-2 | NA | CASSAGLAGDNEQFF | TGTGCCAGCAGCGCCGGCCTAGCGGGGGACAATGAGCAGTTCTTC
16 | TRBD2 | TRBJ2-1 | TRBV11-2 | NA | CASSLVAGGHENEQFF | TGTGCCAGCAGCTTAGTAGCGGGAGGGCACGAAAATGAGCAGTTCTTC
15 | NA | TRBJ2-1 | TRBV6-5 | NA | CASSYFRTGDNEQFF | TGTGCCAGCAGTTACTTTAGGACTGGAGACAATGAGCAGTTCTTC
14 | NA | TRBJ2-2 | TRBV4-2 | NA | CASSQETFTGELFF | TGTGCCAGCAGCCAGGAGACTTTCACCGGGGAGCTGTTTTTT
14 | NA | TRBJ2-7 | TRBV9 | many | CASSVGGPTYEQYF | TGTGCCAGCAGCGTAGGGGGGCCCACCTACGAGCAGTACTTC
15 | TRBD2 | TRBJ2-1 | TRBV9 | once | CASSVEGLAGYEQFF | TGTGCCAGCAGCGTAGAGGGACTAGCGGGATACGAGCAGTTCTTC
13 | NA | TRBJ2-3 | TRBV9 | NA | CASSERSTDTQYF | TGTGCCAGCAGCGAGCGGAGCACAGATACGCAGTATTTT
15 | TRBD2 | TRBJ2-3 | TRBV7-3 | few | CASSTAGASTDTQYF | TGTGCCAGCAGCACAGCGGGAGCTAGCACAGATACGCAGTATTTT
14 | TRBD1 | TRBJ2-7 | TRBV9 | NA | CASSGGQGFYEQYF | TGTGCCAGCAGCGGTGGACAGGGATTCTACGAGCAGTACTTC
16 | NA | TRBJ2-7 | TRBV10-3 | few | CAISESNRAGAYEQYF | TGTGCCATCAGTGAGTCGAACAGGGCGGGGGCCTACGAGCAGTACTTC
18 | TRBD2 | TRBJ2-4 | TRBV11-1 | many | CASSRPPGLAVAKNIQYF | TGTGCCAGCAGCCGCCCCCCGGGACTAGCGGTAGCCAAAAACATTCAGTACTTC
14 | TRBD2 | TRBJ2-3 | TRBV20-1 | NA | CSARTSGWGDTQYF | TGCAGTGCTAGGACTAGCGGGTGGGGAGATACGCAGTATTTT
14 | NA | TRBJ2-7 | TRBV5-1 | NA | CASSFGGMYNEQYF | TGCGCCAGCAGCTTTGGCGGGATGTATAACGAGCAGTACTTC
15 | NA | TRBJ1-1 | TRBV19 | NA | CASSIGQQLNTEAFF | TGTGCCAGTAGTATTGGACAGCAGCTGAACACTGAAGCTTTCTTT
13 | TRBD2 | TRBJ2-1 | TRBV7-9 | few | CASSPKAGYEQFF | TGTGCCAGCAGCCCGAAAGCGGGATATGAGCAGTTCTTC
15 | TRBD1 | TRBJ2-1 | TRBV7-6 | NA | CASSLTGTGTNEQFF | TGTGCCAGCAGCTTGACCGGGACAGGGACCAATGAGCAGTTCTTC
16 | TRBD2 | TRBJ2-1 | TRBV6-2/TRBV6-3 | few | CASSQWTSGTYNEQFF | TGTGCCAGCAGTCAGTGGACTAGCGGAACCTACAATGAGCAGTTCTTC
13 | NA | TRBJ1-4 | TRBV29-1 | few | CSTKDDPGGKLFF | TGCAGCACAAAAGACGACCCGGGGGGAAAACTGTTTTTT
15 | NA | TRBJ2-1 | TRBV6-4 | NA | CASREFGVQEDEQFF | TGTGCCAGCAGAGAATTCGGGGTGCAAGAGGATGAGCAGTTCTTC
15 | TRBD1 | TRBJ2-7 | TRBV27 | few | CASSSLGQGTYEQYF | TGTGCCAGCAGTAGCCTGGGACAGGGGACCTACGAGCAGTACTTC
12 | NA | TRBJ2-1 | TRBV29-1 | many | CSVEDYTHEQFF | TGCAGCGTTGAGGACTATACCCATGAGCAGTTCTTC